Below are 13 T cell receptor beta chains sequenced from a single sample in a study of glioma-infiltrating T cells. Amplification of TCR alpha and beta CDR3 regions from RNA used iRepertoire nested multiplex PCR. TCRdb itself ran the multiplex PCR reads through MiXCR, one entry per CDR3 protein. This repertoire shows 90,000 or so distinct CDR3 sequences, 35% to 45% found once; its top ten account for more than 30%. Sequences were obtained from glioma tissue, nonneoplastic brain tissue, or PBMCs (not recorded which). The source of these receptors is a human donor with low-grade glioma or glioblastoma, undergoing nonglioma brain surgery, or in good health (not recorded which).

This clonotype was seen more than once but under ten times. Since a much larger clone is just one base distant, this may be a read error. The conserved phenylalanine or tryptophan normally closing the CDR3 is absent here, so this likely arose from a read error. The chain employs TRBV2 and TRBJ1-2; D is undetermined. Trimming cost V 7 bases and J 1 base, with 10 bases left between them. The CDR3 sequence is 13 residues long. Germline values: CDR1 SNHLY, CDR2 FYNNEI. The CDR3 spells CASIENYNYGYTL. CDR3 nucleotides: TGTGCCAGCATCGAGAACTATAACTATGGCTACACCCTC.

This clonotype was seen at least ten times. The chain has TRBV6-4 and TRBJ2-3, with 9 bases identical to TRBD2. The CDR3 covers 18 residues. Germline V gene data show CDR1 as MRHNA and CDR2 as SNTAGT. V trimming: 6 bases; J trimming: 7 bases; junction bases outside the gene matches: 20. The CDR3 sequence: CASSGKLPGLALRNTQYF. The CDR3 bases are TGTGCCAGCAGCGGTAAACTCCCGGGACTAGCTCTTCGTAATACGCAGTATTTT.

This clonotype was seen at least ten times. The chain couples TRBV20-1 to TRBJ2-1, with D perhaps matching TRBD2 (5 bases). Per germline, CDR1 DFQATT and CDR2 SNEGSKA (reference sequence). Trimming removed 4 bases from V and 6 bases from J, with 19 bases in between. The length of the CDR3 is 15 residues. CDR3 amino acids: CSAMVLVGSPNEQFF. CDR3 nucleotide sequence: TGCAGTGCTATGGTACTAGTCGGATCGCCCAATGAGCAGTTCTTC.

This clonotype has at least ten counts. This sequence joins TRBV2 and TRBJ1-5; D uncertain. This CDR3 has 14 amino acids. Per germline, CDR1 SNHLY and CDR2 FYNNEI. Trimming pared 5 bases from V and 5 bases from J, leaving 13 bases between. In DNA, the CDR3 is TGTGCCAGCAGTAAAGAAGGGAATGATCAGCCCCAGCATTTT. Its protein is CASSKEGNDQPQHF.

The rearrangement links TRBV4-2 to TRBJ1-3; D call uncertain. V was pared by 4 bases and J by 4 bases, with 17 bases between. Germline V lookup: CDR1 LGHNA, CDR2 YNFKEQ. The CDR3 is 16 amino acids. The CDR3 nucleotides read TGTGCCAGCAGCCCAATCCGGCTGCAGTACGGAAACACCATATATTTT. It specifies CASSPIRLQYGNTIYF.

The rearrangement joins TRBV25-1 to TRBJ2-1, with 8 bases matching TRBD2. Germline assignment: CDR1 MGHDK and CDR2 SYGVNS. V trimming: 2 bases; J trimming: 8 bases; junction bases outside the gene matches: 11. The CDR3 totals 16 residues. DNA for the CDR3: TGTGCCAGCAGTGAAAGGGGGACTAGGGAGTACTATGAGCAGTTCTTC. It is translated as CASSERGTREYYEQFF.

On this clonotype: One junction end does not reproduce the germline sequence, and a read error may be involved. CDR3 nucleotides: TGTGCCAGCGGTGAACAGGGTTTGTCCTACGAGCAGTACTTC. This gives the protein CASGEQGLSYEQYF. The chain carries TRBV2 and TRBJ2-7, with a possible D match to TRBD1 (6 bases). Looked up from germline, CDR1 is SNHLY and CDR2 is FYNNEI. The CDR3 consists of 14 residues.

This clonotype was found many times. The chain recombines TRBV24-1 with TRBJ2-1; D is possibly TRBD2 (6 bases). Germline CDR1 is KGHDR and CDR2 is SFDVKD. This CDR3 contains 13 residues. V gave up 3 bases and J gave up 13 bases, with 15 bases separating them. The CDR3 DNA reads TGTGCCACCAGTGATCCTGGGTGGGGAGGACAGTTCTTC. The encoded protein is CATSDPGWGGQFF.

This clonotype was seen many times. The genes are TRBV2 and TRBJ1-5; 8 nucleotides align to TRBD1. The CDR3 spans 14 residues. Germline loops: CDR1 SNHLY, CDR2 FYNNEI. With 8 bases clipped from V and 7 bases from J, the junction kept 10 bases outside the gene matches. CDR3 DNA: TGTGCCAGCTGTCCAGGACAGGGTGAGCAGCCCCAGCATTTT. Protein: CASCPGQGEQPQHF.

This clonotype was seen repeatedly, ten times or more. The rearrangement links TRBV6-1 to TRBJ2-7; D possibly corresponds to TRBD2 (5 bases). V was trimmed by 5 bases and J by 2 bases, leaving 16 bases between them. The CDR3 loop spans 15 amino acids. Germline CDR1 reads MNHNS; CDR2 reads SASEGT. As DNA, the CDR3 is TGTGCCAGCAGTTATGGAGGACGGTCAGCCTACGAGCAGTACTTC. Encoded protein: CASSYGGRSAYEQYF.

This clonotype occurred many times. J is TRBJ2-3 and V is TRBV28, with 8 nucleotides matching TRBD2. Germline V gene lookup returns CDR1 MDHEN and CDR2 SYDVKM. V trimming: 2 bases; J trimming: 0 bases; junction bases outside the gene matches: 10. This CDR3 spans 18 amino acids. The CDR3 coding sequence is TGTGCCAGCAGTTTAAGGGGTTGGCTAGCGGGTAGCACAGATACGCAGTATTTT. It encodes CASSLRGWLAGSTDTQYF. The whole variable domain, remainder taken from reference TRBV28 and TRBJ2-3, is DVKVTQSSRYLVKRTGEKVFLECVQDMDHENMFWYRQDPGLGLRLIYFSYDVKMKEKGDIPEGYSVSREKKERFSLILESASTNQTSMYLCASSLRGWLAGSTDTQYFGPGTRLTVL.

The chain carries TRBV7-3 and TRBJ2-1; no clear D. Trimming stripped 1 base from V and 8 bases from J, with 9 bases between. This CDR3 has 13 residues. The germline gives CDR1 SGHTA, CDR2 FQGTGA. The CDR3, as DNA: TGTGCCAGCAGCTTAAATCTTGGCCATGAGCAGTTCTTC. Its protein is CASSLNLGHEQFF.

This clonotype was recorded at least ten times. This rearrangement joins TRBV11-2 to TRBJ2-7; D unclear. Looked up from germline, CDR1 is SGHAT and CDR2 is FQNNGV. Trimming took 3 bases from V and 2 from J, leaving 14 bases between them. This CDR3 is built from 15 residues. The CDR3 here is CASSFSRYSTYEQYF. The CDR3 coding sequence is TGTGCCAGCAGCTTCAGCAGATACAGCACCTACGAGCAGTACTTC.